This is a list of T cell receptor beta chains from one sample in a study of T cell responses to AZD1222 COVID-19 vaccine. Clones were read by immunoSEQ multiplex PCR, and TCRdb kept only the in-frame ones, dropping some. This sample yields 160,000 or so clones, of which 85% to 90% are seen a single time; about 1.5% belongs to the top ten. The input for sequencing was peripheral blood, taken on day 0 of AZD1222 vaccination. These receptors all stem from an adult in good health. The CDR3 runs from the conserved cysteine through the conserved F or W. Each record gives: V gene, J gene, D gene, clone size, CDR3 protein, CDR3 DNA. The D gene is left open where the match is weak. The size field is filled for only some rows; it gives once, few, many or a size class.

>TRBV11-1|TRBJ2-5|TRBD2|-
CASRSSGTSEKTQYF
TGTGCCAGCAGGTCGTCGGGGACTAGTGAGAAGACCCAGTACTTC
>TRBV2|TRBJ2-2|-|-
CASSNGLVLTGELFF
TGTGCCAGCAGTAACGGGCTAGTCCTTACCGGGGAGCTGTTTTTT
>TRBV19|TRBJ2-1|TRBD1|-
CASAGGQGVYNEQFF
TGTGCCAGTGCGGGTGGTCAGGGGGTATACAATGAGCAGTTCTTC
>TRBV19|TRBJ1-3|TRBD1|few
CASSSRTGGPRGNTIYF
TGTGCCAGTAGTTCCCGGACAGGGGGTCCGCGGGGAAACACCATATATTTT
>TRBV27|TRBJ2-7|-|-
CASSSNQAPVGYEQYF
TGTGCCAGCAGTTCAAATCAGGCTCCTGTTGGGTACGAGCAGTACTTC
>TRBV10-2|TRBJ1-5|-|-
CASSEPHEGDLPQHF
TGCGCCAGCAGTGAGCCGCACGAGGGGGACCTGCCCCAGCATTTT
>TRBV10-3|TRBJ1-1|-|once
CAISRSGLNTEAFF
TGTGCCATCTCAAGGTCGGGTCTGAACACTGAAGCTTTCTTT
>TRBV11-2|TRBJ2-1|-|-
CASSLQGNNEQFF
TGTGCCAGCAGTCTACAGGGAAACAATGAGCAGTTCTTC
>TRBV6-5|TRBJ2-1|TRBD2|-
CASSYDVGGGNNEQFF
TGTGCCAGCAGTTACGATGTGGGCGGGGGGAACAATGAGCAGTTCTTC
>TRBV6-6|TRBJ2-3|TRBD2|-
CASSYSTSGGGDTQYF
TGTGCCAGCAGTTACTCTACTAGCGGGGGAGGGGATACGCAGTATTTT
>TRBV5-1|TRBJ2-1|-|once
CASSLGLTGYNEQFF
TGCGCCAGCAGCTTAGGTCTCACGGGATACAATGAGCAGTTCTTC
>TRBV4-2|TRBJ2-1|TRBD2|once
CASSQTSSGSGYNEQFF
TGTGCCAGCAGCCAAACGTCTAGCGGGAGCGGGTACAATGAGCAGTTCTTC
>TRBV6-2/TRBV6-3|TRBJ1-2|-|-
CASSPRGPNYGYTF
TGTGCCAGCAGTCCCCGGGGGCCGAACTATGGCTACACCTTC
>TRBV7-2|TRBJ2-2|-|-
CASSLATAGELFF
TGTGCCAGCAGCTTAGCAACAGCCGGGGAGCTGTTTTTT
>TRBV27|TRBJ2-2|-|-
CATFRAETGELFF
TGTGCCACGTTTCGGGCGGAGACCGGGGAGCTGTTTTTT
>TRBV19|TRBJ2-7|-|-
CASSRGRTETRYEQYF
TGTGCCAGTAGTAGGGGGAGGACAGAGACACGCTACGAGCAGTACTTC
>TRBV5-4|TRBJ2-5|TRBD2|-
CASSFSRGQETQYF
TGTGCCAGCAGCTTTTCGCGGGGGCAAGAGACCCAGTACTTC
>TRBV18|TRBJ2-1|-|-
CASSSQTVDNEQFF
TGTGCCAGCTCATCGCAGACAGTAGACAATGAGCAGTTCTTC
>TRBV29-1|TRBJ1-4|-|once
CSVDRDANEKLFF
TGCAGCGTTGACCGGGATGCTAATGAAAAACTGTTTTTT
>TRBV30|TRBJ2-3|-|-
CAWSASVADTQYF
TGTGCCTGGAGTGCTAGTGTGGCAGATACGCAGTATTTT
>TRBV5-3|TRBJ2-5|TRBD2|-
CARSPPTSGPQETQYF
TGTGCCAGAAGCCCTCCGACTAGCGGACCCCAAGAGACCCAGTACTTC
>TRBV5-1|TRBJ1-1|-|-
CASSSWVGNTEAFF
TGCGCCAGCAGCAGTTGGGTGGGGAACACTGAAGCTTTCTTT
>TRBV3-1/TRBV3-2|TRBJ1-1|TRBD1|-
CASSQDILGQGIANTEAFF
TGTGCCAGCAGCCAAGATATATTGGGACAGGGGATCGCCAACACTGAAGCTTTCTTT
>TRBV28|TRBJ2-1|TRBD2|-
CASSSITSGGNEQFF
TGTGCCAGCAGTTCGATCACTAGCGGGGGGAATGAGCAGTTCTTC
>TRBV10-3|TRBJ2-3|TRBD1|-
CATSDRGMTDTQYF
TGTGCCACCTCCGACAGGGGAATGACAGATACGCAGTATTTT
>TRBV18|TRBJ2-3|-|-
CASSPEQADTQYF
TGTGCCAGCTCACCGGAACAGGCAGATACGCAGTATTTT
>TRBV11-2|TRBJ2-1|-|few
CASRTLGGRIYNEQFF
TGTGCCAGCAGGACCCTTGGTGGGAGGATTTACAATGAGCAGTTCTTC
>TRBV9|TRBJ1-6|-|once
CASSVEGGNYNSPLHF
TGTGCCAGCAGCGTAGAGGGCGGGAACTATAATTCACCCCTCCACTTT
>TRBV7-6|TRBJ1-1|-|-
CASSEVDRLGTEAFF
TGTGCCAGCAGCGAAGTTGACAGGCTCGGCACTGAAGCTTTCTTT
>TRBV6-1|TRBJ1-1|TRBD1|-
CASSADWTGGNTEAFF
TGTGCCAGCAGTGCGGACTGGACAGGGGGGAACACTGAAGCTTTCTTT
>TRBV6-2/TRBV6-3|TRBJ1-4|-|-
CASSYRFGANEKLFF
TGTGCCAGCAGTTACAGATTTGGGGCTAATGAAAAACTGTTTTTT
>TRBV27|TRBJ2-7|-|-
CASSSQYSYEQYF
TGTGCCAGCAGTTCGCAATACTCCTACGAGCAGTACTTC
>TRBV4-2|TRBJ1-2|-|once
CASSQDGGAGGRYGYTF
TGTGCCAGCAGCCAAGATGGGGGAGCGGGGGGACGCTATGGCTACACCTTC
>TRBV7-8|TRBJ2-7|-|-
CASSLAVSSYEQYF
TGTGCCAGCAGCTTAGCAGTCAGCTCCTACGAGCAGTACTTC
>TRBV25-1|TRBJ1-1|TRBD1|-
CASSIGQGNTEAFF
TGTGCCAGCAGTATAGGACAGGGGAACACTGAAGCTTTCTTT
>TRBV7-9|TRBJ2-1|-|-
CASTHNFLGEQFF
TGTGCCAGCACGCATAACTTCTTAGGTGAGCAGTTCTTC
>TRBV18|TRBJ1-3|TRBD1|few
CASSSGQGSGNTIYF
TGTGCCAGCTCGTCGGGACAGGGGTCTGGAAACACCATATATTTT
>TRBV19|TRBJ2-5|TRBD2|-
CASSTGLAGQETQYF
TGTGCCAGTAGTACCGGACTAGCGGGGCAAGAGACCCAGTACTTC
>TRBV20-1|TRBJ2-1|TRBD2|once
CSPSKGGSGYNEQFF
TGCAGTCCTAGTAAGGGAGGTAGCGGGTACAATGAGCAGTTCTTC
>TRBV19|TRBJ1-2|-|-
CASSAHSRTSLGGYTF
TGTGCCAGTAGTGCGCACAGCCGGACAAGCCTTGGTGGCTACACCTTC
>TRBV20-1|TRBJ1-5|-|-
CSASFQQGSNQPQHF
TGCAGTGCTAGTTTTCAACAGGGAAGCAATCAGCCCCAGCATTTT
>TRBV27|TRBJ2-1|TRBD2|-
CASSRLQAGGPNEQFF
TGTGCCAGCAGTCGCCTCCAAGCGGGGGGGCCCAATGAGCAGTTCTTC
>TRBV30|TRBJ1-2|-|-
CAWIMEVKGYTF
TGTGCCTGGATTATGGAGGTTAAAGGCTACACCTTC
>TRBV30|TRBJ2-3|-|-
CAWGPGGTDTQYF
TGTGCCTGGGGGCCCGGCGGCACAGATACGCAGTATTTT
>TRBV2|TRBJ2-1|TRBD2|-
CASRGPGLAGVHEQFF
TGTGCCAGCAGGGGGCCGGGACTAGCGGGAGTTCATGAGCAGTTCTTC
>TRBV30|TRBJ2-5|-|-
CAWSSQETQYF
TGTGCCTGGAGCTCCCAAGAGACCCAGTACTTC
>TRBV30|TRBJ1-2|TRBD1|-
CAWRRGQGYGYTF
TGTGCCTGGAGAAGGGGGCAGGGCTATGGCTACACCTTC
>TRBV27|TRBJ2-3|-|-
CASMRLASSDTQYF
TGTGCCAGCATGAGGCTAGCGAGTTCAGATACGCAGTATTTT
>TRBV29-1|TRBJ1-4|TRBD1|-
CSVTGQGGFGEKLFF
TGCAGCGTAACCGGACAGGGGGGTTTTGGGGAAAAACTGTTTTTT
>TRBV3-1/TRBV3-2|TRBJ1-6|-|-
CASQRHKNNSPLHF
TGTGCCAGCCAGCGACACAAGAATAATTCACCCCTCCACTTT
>TRBV4-2|TRBJ1-5|-|-
CASSQVMGRDQPQHF
TGTGCCAGCAGCCAAGTGATGGGGCGCGATCAGCCCCAGCATTTT
>TRBV6-2/TRBV6-3|TRBJ2-7|-|-
CASSYPGLVDEQYF
TGTGCCAGCAGTTACCCCGGGCTAGTTGACGAGCAGTACTTC
>TRBV5-6|TRBJ1-5|-|-
CASSGRDGSNQPQHF
TGTGCCAGCAGCGGGAGGGACGGTAGCAATCAGCCCCAGCATTTT
>TRBV28|TRBJ1-3|-|few
CASSLYPDGGSGNTIYF
TGTGCCAGCAGTTTATACCCGGACGGAGGCTCTGGAAACACCATATATTTT
>TRBV29-1|TRBJ1-4|TRBD1|-
CSAEKGQAGLFF
TGCAGCGCAGAAAAAGGACAGGCCGGGCTGTTTTTT